Listed below are T cell receptor beta chains from one sample, sequenced in a study of CD8+ T cells in alopecia areata. Profiled with immunoSEQ multiplex PCR; TCRdb holds only in-frame clones, not every one. The table shows about 190,000 clones, with 64% occurring only once. The sample was CD4+ T cells sorted from blood, taken at week 4, from a patient treated with tofacitinib. These receptors were collected from a human donor with alopecia areata. Each CDR3 is given with its conserved first and last residue. D genes are given only for firm matches. Clone size, where shown, is once, few, many, or a class for clones that have expanded.

abundance,j_gene,d_gene,v_gene,CDR3aa,CDR3nt
.,TRBJ1-1,.,TRBV7-2,CASSTYTEAFF,TGTGCCAGCAGCACCTACACTGAAGCTTTCTTT
once,TRBJ1-2,.,TRBV30,CAWTPLPNYGYTF,TGTGCCTGGACTCCCCTACCTAACTATGGCTACACCTTC
few,TRBJ1-6,.,TRBV14,CASSRAGDGIGSPLHF,TGTGCCAGCAGCCGAGCGGGGGACGGAATCGGTTCACCCCTCCACTTT
.,TRBJ1-1,TRBD1,TRBV2,CASSGDRGSGTEAFF,TGTGCCAGCAGTGGGGACAGGGGAAGTGGGACTGAAGCTTTCTTT
.,TRBJ2-5,.,TRBV14,CASSQGGYGAAETQYF,TGTGCCAGCAGCCAAGGCGGGTACGGAGCGGCAGAGACCCAGTACTTC
.,TRBJ2-5,TRBD1,TRBV4-3,CASSKGARETQYF,TGCGCCAGCAGCAAGGGGGCGAGGGAGACCCAGTACTTC
.,TRBJ1-5,TRBD1,TRBV5-6,CASSYYIGQGQFQPQHF,TGTGCCAGCAGCTATTATATAGGACAGGGCCAATTTCAGCCCCAGCATTTT
.,TRBJ1-5,.,TRBV27,CASSFRRSNQPQHF,TGTGCCAGCAGTTTTCGACGCTCCAATCAGCCCCAGCATTTT
.,TRBJ1-1,.,TRBV30,CAWSLTGRAGPLRF,TGTGCCTGGAGCCTCACCGGGAGGGCCGGCCCCCTCCGCTTT
.,TRBJ1-2,.,TRBV9,CASSVWEQGGGYTF,TGTGCCAGCAGCGTGTGGGAGCAGGGTGGTGGCTACACCTTC
.,TRBJ1-6,.,TRBV5-6,CASSSTEGSSPLHF,TGTGCCAGCAGCTCGACGGAGGGGTCTTCACCCCTCCACTTT
.,TRBJ1-2,.,TRBV5-6,CASSLGGGYTF,TGTGCCAGCAGCTTGGGTGGAGGCTACACCTTC
few,TRBJ2-3,.,TRBV10-3,CAISADTDTQYF,TGTGCCATCTCGGCAGACACAGATACGCAGTATTTT
few,TRBJ1-3,TRBD1,TRBV6-6,CASHDRGRVGNTIYF,TGTGCCAGCCATGACAGGGGGCGCGTTGGAAACACCATATATTTT
few,TRBJ1-5,TRBD1,TRBV7-2,CASSLTGTPYSNQPQHF,TGTGCCAGCAGCTTGACAGGGACACCCTATAGCAATCAGCCCCAGCATTTT
.,TRBJ2-3,.,TRBV11-3,CASSYPKDTQYF,TGTGCCAGCAGCTACCCCAAAGATACGCAGTATTTT
.,TRBJ2-7,.,TRBV30,CAWSVGSPYEQYF,TGTGCCTGGAGTGTAGGCAGCCCCTACGAGCAGTACTTC
.,TRBJ1-6,.,TRBV11-3,CASSLGDLRPLHF,TGTGCCAGCAGCTTAGGGGATTTAAGACCCCTCCACTTT